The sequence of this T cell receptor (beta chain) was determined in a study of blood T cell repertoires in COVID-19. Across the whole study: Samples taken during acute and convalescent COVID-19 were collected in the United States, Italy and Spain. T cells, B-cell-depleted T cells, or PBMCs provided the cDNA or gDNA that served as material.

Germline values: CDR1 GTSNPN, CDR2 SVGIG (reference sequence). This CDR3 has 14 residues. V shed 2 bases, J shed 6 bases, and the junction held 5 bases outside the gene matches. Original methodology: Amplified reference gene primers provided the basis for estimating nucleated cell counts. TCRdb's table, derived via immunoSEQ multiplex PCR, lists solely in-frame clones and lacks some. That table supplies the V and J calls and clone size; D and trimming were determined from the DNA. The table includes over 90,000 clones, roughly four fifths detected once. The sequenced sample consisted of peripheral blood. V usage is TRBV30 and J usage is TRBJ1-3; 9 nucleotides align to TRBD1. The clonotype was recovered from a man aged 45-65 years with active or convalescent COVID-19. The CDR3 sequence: CAWSPGTGLNTIYF. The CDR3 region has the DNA TGTGCCTGGAGTCCCGGGACAGGGCTAAACACCATATATTTT.